This T cell receptor (beta chain) was found in a study of cytomegalovirus exposure and HLA in healthy donors. Study summary: Caucasian-associated ancestry cluster membership applied to 75% to 85% of several hundred genotyped donors.

CDR1 and CDR2 from the germline V gene are SSHAT and FNYEAQ (reference sequence). The CDR3 spans 20 residues. General study findings and limits: The study listed approximately 160 cytomegalovirus-associated TCR beta chains. TCR association rates varied by HLA locus in a later analysis, with DRB1 highest and HLA-C lowest.

Notes on this clone: Antigen specificity is unknown. The junction departs from germline at one end; a sequencing error may be responsible.

Both 60 Vbeta primers and 13 Jbeta primers went into the PCR. Some clones are missing from TCRdb's copy, which holds only in-frame ones; the method was immunoSEQ multiplex PCR. Of roughly 150,000 clones in the sample, roughly 65% were seen once. Likely unrecorded immune exposures existed in these nominally healthy donors. This clonotype was sampled from a woman aged 25 to 39 in good health and CMV-seronegative. The gene calls are TRBV7-7 and TRBJ2-5, with 11 nucleotides matching TRBD2. The sample taken for sequencing was PBMCs. CDR3 in DNA: TGTGCTAGCAGCTTAGTTATACATAGCGGGAGGGCCCGATGTCAAGAGACCCAGTACTTC. This gives the protein CASSLVIHSGRARCQETQYF.